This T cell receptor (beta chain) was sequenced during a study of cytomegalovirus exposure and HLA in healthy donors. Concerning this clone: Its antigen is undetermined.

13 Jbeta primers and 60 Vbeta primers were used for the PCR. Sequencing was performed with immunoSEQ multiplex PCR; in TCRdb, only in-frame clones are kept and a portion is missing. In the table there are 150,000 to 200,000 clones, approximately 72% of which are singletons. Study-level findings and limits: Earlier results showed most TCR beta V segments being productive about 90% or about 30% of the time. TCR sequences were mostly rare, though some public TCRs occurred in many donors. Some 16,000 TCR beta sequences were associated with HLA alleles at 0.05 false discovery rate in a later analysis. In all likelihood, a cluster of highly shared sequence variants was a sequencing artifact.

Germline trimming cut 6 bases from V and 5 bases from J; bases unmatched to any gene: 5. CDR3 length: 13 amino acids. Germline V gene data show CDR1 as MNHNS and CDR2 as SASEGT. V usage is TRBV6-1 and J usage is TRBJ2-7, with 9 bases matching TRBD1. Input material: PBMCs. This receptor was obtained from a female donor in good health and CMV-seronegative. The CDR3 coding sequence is TGTGCCAGCAGAATAGACAGGGGGAACGAGCAGTACTTC. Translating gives CASRIDRGNEQYF.